The present entry profiles one TCR beta chain with its context. These data originate in a study of blood T cell repertoires in COVID-19. V lost 5 bases to trimming and J lost 0 bases; unmatched junction nucleotides: 7. This CDR3 is built from 15 residues. Per germline, CDR1 LGHDT and CDR2 YNNKEL (reference sequence). Clones were read by immunoSEQ multiplex PCR, and TCRdb kept only the in-frame ones, dropping some. The repertoire holds a few hundred thousand clones, with 84% as singletons. This receptor was taken from a man in his fifties or sixties with active or convalescent COVID-19. The specimen sequenced was peripheral blood. This chain joins TRBV3-1 (or the pseudogene TRBV3-2) and TRBJ2-7; TRBD1 agrees at 7 bases. For the CDR3, the DNA is TGTGCCAGCAGCTCAACAGGGGCCAACTCCTACGAGCAGTACTTC. Protein product: CASSSTGANSYEQYF.